This record looks at one T cell receptor beta chain sequence and its context. This specimen comes from a study of blood T cell repertoires in COVID-19. Study background: Researchers got acute and convalescent COVID-19 samples from the United States, Italy and Spain. T cells, B-cell-depleted T cells, or PBMCs provided the cDNA or gDNA that served as material.

In the original analysis: Reference gene primer amplification gave nucleated cell count estimates. The assay was immunoSEQ multiplex PCR, and TCRdb's table has in-frame clones only and misses some. Clone size and V and J calls were adopted from that table, with D and trimming inferred from the DNA. Altogether over 300,000 clones are present, 89% being singletons, with the ten largest covering approximately 6.5%. CDR1 SEHNR and CDR2 FQNEAQ come from the germline V gene (reference sequence). V trimming: 4 bases; J trimming: 13 bases; junction bases outside the gene matches: 6. The CDR3 runs 12 residues.

The J gene is TRBJ2-1, the V gene TRBV7-9; 8 bases are a match to TRBD1. Sequenced: peripheral blood. This TCR was sampled from a man aged 18 to 30 who had recovered from COVID-19. The CDR3 is CASSSPGTGQFF. Written as DNA, the CDR3 is TGTGCCAGCAGCTCGCCCGGGACAGGTCAGTTCTTC. Using reference TRBV7-9 and TRBJ2-1 for the parts outside the CDR3, the full variable domain is DTGVSQNPRHKITKRGQNVTFRCDPISEHNRLYWYRQTLGQGPEFLTYFQNEAQLEKSRLLSDRFSAERPKGSFSTLEIQRTEQGDSAMYLCASSSPGTGQFFGPGTRLTVL.